Listed here is a single T cell receptor (beta chain). The data originate from a study of identical twins. V dropped 2 bases and J dropped 12 bases, with 17 bases sitting between them. CDR1 SEHNR and CDR2 FQNEAQ come from the germline V gene (reference sequence). The CDR3 extends over 14 amino acids. TCRdb fed the 5' RACE reads into MiXCR, producing one record per CDR3 protein. This table holds 600,000 to 700,000 distinct CDR3 sequences, 21% found once. This sample was also put to use in a study of T cells expressing NK-cell markers.

The sequence derives from a woman under 30 in good health. The sequencing input was PBMCs. This chain connects TRBV7-9 to TRBJ2-1; TRBD1 might be the D (6 bases). This CDR3 reads CASSLQTGLALQFF. The CDR3 nucleotides are TGTGCCAGCAGCTTACAGACAGGATTGGCCTTGCAGTTCTTC.